The rows below give T cell receptor beta chains drawn from one sample of a study of cytomegalovirus exposure and HLA in healthy donors. Sequencing used immunoSEQ multiplex PCR; TCRdb keeps in-frame clones, though not all of them. The sample holds 100,000 to 150,000 clones, less than 80% seen once. The sequencing sample was made of PBMCs. These receptors all come from a woman in her fifties or sixties in good health and CMV-seronegative. Both conserved end residues are part of each CDR3. D genes are given only for firm matches.

d_gene: TRBD2; j_gene: TRBJ2-1; v_gene: TRBV2; CDR3aa: CASGIGLAVYNEQFF
d_gene: NA; j_gene: TRBJ1-4; v_gene: TRBV27; CDR3aa: CASSRGLSSEKLFF
d_gene: NA; j_gene: TRBJ1-1; v_gene: TRBV28; CDR3aa: CASSGGGTEAFF
d_gene: TRBD2; j_gene: TRBJ2-5; v_gene: TRBV30; CDR3aa: CAWSGLAAETQYF
d_gene: NA; j_gene: TRBJ2-7; v_gene: TRBV7-8; CDR3aa: CASSLASSYEQYF
d_gene: NA; j_gene: TRBJ2-1; v_gene: TRBV19; CDR3aa: CASRASQDDEQFF
d_gene: NA; j_gene: TRBJ2-7; v_gene: TRBV14; CDR3aa: CASSATRGYEQYF
d_gene: NA; j_gene: TRBJ2-3; v_gene: TRBV2; CDR3aa: CATLGGGGTDTQYF
d_gene: TRBD2; j_gene: TRBJ2-1; v_gene: TRBV9; CDR3aa: CASSVGSIAGVSEQFF
d_gene: NA; j_gene: TRBJ2-2; v_gene: TRBV5-1; CDR3aa: CASSLYGVGSTGELFF
d_gene: TRBD2; j_gene: TRBJ2-7; v_gene: TRBV6-1; CDR3aa: CASSLIAGGPYEQYF
d_gene: NA; j_gene: TRBJ1-1; v_gene: TRBV27; CDR3aa: CASSLSTVNTEAFF
d_gene: TRBD2; j_gene: TRBJ2-3; v_gene: TRBV7-9; CDR3aa: CASSYLASGSLDTQYF
d_gene: TRBD1; j_gene: TRBJ2-3; v_gene: TRBV4-3; CDR3aa: CASSQQHSRGYEDTQYF
d_gene: TRBD2; j_gene: TRBJ2-2; v_gene: TRBV2; CDR3aa: CASRSGAQGTGELFF
d_gene: TRBD2; j_gene: TRBJ2-2; v_gene: TRBV28; CDR3aa: CASSLRSGLGLLAGELFF
d_gene: TRBD2; j_gene: TRBJ2-5; v_gene: TRBV4-3; CDR3aa: CASSLGLEETQYF
d_gene: NA; j_gene: TRBJ2-1; v_gene: TRBV9; CDR3aa: CASSAGLVYNEQFF
d_gene: NA; j_gene: TRBJ2-1; v_gene: TRBV28; CDR3aa: CASSFVREQFF
d_gene: NA; j_gene: TRBJ2-6; v_gene: TRBV5-6; CDR3aa: CASSSRSTGTGANVLTF
d_gene: NA; j_gene: TRBJ2-6; v_gene: TRBV2; CDR3aa: CASSLETALSGANVLTF
d_gene: TRBD1; j_gene: TRBJ2-3; v_gene: TRBV11-2; CDR3aa: CASSPQQGNAGTQYF